This T cell receptor (beta chain) was captured in a study of CD8+ T cells in alopecia areata. Findings and limits, study-wide: Scalp clonality dropped significantly under tofacitinib, as did expanded CD8+ top-100 clones. Only a single nonresponder existed, so baseline CD8+ expansion links stay unclear. Researchers report lesional scalp, most notably alopecia totalis/universalis, outstripped normal scalp in clonality.

For this clone: The target antigen is unknown.

The treatment here: oral pan-JAK inhibitor, 5-10 mg twice daily. Sorted populations comprised CD4+ and CD8+ T cells obtained from PBMCs. Extraction and reverse transcription of RNA yielded cDNA as the sequencing template. The data were produced by immunoSEQ multiplex PCR, yet TCRdb's version contains in-frame clones alone and is incomplete. The sample lists about 180,000 clones, around 51% occurring once. Germline V lookup: CDR1 LNHNV, CDR2 YYDKDF (reference sequence). V was clipped by 5 bases and J by 6 bases, with 17 bases between them. The CDR3 runs to 15 residues. The sequencing used CD8+ T cells sorted from blood, collected between weeks 51 and 52, from a patient treated with tofacitinib. This sequence was found in a human donor with alopecia areata. The chain employs TRBV15 and TRBJ1-5; tentatively, D is TRBD1 (5 bases). In DNA, the CDR3 is TGTGCCACCAGCTCCCCTCCAGGGATGGGTCAGCCCCAGCATTTT. It translates to CATSSPPGMGQPQHF. The complete variable domain, with remaining parts taken from reference TRBV15 and TRBJ1-5, reads DAMVIQNPRYQVTQFGKPVTLSCSQTLNHNVMYWYQQKSSQAPKLLFHYYDKDFNNEADTPDNFQSRRPNTSFCFLDIRSPGLGDTAMYLCATSSPPGMGQPQHFGDGTRLSIL.